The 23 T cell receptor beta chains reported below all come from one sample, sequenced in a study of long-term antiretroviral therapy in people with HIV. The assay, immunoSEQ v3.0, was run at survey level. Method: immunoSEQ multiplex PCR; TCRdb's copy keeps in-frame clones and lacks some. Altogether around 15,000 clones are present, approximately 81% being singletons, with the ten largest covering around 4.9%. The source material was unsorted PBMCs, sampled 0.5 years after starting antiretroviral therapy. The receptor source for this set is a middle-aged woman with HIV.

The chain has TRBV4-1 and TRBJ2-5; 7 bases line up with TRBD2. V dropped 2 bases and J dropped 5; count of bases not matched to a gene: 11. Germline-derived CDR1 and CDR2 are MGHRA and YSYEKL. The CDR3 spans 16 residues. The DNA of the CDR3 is TGCGCCAGCAGCCAACTGGGACTAAGGGCGGTTGAGACCCAGTACTTC. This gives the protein CASSQLGLRAVETQYF.

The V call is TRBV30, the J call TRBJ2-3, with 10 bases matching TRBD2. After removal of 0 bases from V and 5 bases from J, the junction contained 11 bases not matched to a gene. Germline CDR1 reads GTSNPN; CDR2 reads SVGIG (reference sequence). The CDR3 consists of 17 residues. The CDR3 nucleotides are TGTGCCTGGAGTGTGGGGGCTAGCGGGAGCGTTCGAGATACGCAGTATTTT. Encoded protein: CAWSVGASGSVRDTQYF.

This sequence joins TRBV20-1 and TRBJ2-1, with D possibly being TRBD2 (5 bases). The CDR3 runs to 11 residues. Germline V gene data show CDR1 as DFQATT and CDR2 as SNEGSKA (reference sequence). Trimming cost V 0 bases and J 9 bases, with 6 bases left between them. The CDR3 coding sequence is TGCAGTGCTAGAGAGCGGGTTGAGCAGTTCTTC. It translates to CSARERVEQFF.

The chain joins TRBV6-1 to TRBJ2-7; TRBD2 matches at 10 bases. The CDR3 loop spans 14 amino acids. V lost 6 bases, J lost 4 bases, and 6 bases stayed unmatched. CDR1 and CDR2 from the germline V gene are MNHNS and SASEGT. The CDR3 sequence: CASRRTSGSYEQYF. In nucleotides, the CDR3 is TGTGCCAGCAGGAGGACTAGCGGATCTTACGAGCAGTACTTC.

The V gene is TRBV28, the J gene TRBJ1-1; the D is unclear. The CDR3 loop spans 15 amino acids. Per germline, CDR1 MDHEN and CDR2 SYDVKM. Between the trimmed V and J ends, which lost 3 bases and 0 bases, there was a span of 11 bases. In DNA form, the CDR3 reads TGTGCCAGCAGTTTGGACCGCTTAATGAACACTGAAGCTTTCTTT. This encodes CASSLDRLMNTEAFF.

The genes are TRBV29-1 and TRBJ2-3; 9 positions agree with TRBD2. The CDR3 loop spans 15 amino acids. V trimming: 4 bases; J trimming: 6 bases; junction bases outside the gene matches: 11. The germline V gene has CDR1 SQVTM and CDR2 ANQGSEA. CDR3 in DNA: TGCAGCGTTGTAGGGGATAGCGGGAGTTGGGATACGCAGTATTTT. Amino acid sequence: CSVVGDSGSWDTQYF.

The CDR3 DNA reads TGTGCCAGCTCACCAACCAGGACGGGGCTAAAAGAGACCCAGTACTTC. Residues: CASSPTRTGLKETQYF. The J gene is TRBJ2-5, the V gene TRBV18; D may match TRBD1 or TRBD2 (5 bases each). V was clipped by 2 bases and J by 3 bases, with 16 bases between them. This CDR3 region has 16 residues. Germline V gives CDR1 KGHSH, CDR2 LQKENI.

The CDR3 bases are TGTGCCAGCAGTGAATCGCGCAGGACTGGGGCCAACGTCCTGACTTTC. It yields the protein CASSESRRTGANVLTF. The chain employs TRBV2 and TRBJ2-6; D is unclear. The ends were cut back, 2 bases at V and 2 bases at J, with 10 bases in the middle. This CDR3 spans 16 amino acids. CDR1 and CDR2 from the germline V gene are SNHLY and FYNNEI. The full variable domain, its missing parts supplied by reference TRBV2 and TRBJ2-6, is EPEVTQTPSHQVTQMGQEVILRCVPISNHLYFYWYRQILGQKVEFLVSFYNNEISEKSEIFDDQFSVERPDGSNFTLKIRSTKLEDSAMYFCASSESRRTGANVLTFGAGSRLTVL.

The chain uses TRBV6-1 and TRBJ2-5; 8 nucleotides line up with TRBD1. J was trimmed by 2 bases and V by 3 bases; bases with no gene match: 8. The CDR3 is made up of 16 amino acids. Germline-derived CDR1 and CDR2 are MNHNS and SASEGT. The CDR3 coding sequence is TGTGCCAGCAGTGAGGGGCTCGGGACAGGTCAAGAGACCCAGTACTTC. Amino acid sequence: CASSEGLGTGQETQYF.

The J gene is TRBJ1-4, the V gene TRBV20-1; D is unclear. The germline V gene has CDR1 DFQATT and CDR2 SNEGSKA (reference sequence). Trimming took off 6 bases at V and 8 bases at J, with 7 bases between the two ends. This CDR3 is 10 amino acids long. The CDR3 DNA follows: TGCAGTGCCAGTTACGAAAAACTGTTTTTT. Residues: CSASYEKLFF.

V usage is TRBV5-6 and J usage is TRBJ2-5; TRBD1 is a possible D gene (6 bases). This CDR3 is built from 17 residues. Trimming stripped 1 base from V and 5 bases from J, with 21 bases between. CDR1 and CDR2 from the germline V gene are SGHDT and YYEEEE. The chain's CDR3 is CASSLQGLQGNEETQYF. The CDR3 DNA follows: TGTGCCAGCAGCTTGCAGGGTCTGCAGGGGAATGAGGAGACCCAGTACTTC.

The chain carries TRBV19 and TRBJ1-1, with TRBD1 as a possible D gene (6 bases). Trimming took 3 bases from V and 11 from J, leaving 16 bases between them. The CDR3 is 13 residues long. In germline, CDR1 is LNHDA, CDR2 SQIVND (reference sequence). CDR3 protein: CASSIKGGGTAFF. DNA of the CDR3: TGTGCCAGTAGTATTAAGGGAGGGGGTACTGCTTTCTTT.

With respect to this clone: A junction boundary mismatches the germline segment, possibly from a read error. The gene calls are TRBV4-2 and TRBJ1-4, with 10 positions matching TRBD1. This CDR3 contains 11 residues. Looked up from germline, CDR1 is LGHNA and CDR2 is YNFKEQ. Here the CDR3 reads CASSHRDRGSF. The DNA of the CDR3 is TGTGCCAGCAGCCACCGGGACAGGGGATCTTTT.

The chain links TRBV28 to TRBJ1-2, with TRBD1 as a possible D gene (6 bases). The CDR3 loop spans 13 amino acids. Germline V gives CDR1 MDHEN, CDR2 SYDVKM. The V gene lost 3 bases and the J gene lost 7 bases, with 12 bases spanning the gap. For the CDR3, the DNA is TGTGCCAGCAGTTTGGGGGGGGCTCGTGGCTACACCTTC. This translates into CASSLGGARGYTF.

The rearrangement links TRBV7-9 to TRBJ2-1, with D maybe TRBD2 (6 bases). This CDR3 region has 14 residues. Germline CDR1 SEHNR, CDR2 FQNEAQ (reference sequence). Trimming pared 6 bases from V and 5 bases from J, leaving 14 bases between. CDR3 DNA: TGTGCCAGCAGACCGACTAGTATAGACAATGAGCAGTTCTTC. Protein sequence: CASRPTSIDNEQFF.

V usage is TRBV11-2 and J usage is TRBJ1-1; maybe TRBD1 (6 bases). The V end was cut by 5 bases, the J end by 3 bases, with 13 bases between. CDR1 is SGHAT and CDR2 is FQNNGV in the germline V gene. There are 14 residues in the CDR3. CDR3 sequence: CASSNTGKDTEAFF. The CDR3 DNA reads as TGTGCCAGCAGCAACACAGGGAAGGACACTGAAGCTTTCTTT.

For the CDR3, the DNA is TGTGCCAGCAGCAGAGGGGGACTAGCGGGCTACAATGAGCAGTTCTTC. Translated, it gives CASSRGGLAGYNEQFF. The chain is built from TRBV21-1 and TRBJ2-1; TRBD2 is the table's D call and was not checked against the DNA. TRBV21-1 has pseudogene status. There are 16 residues in the CDR3.

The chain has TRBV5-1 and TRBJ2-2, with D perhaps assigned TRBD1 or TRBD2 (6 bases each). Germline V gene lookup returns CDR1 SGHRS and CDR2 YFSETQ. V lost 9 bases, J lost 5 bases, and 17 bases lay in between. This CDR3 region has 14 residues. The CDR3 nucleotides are TGCGCCACCACGGACGGAGGGGGAACCGGGGAGCTGTTTTTT. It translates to CATTDGGGTGELFF.

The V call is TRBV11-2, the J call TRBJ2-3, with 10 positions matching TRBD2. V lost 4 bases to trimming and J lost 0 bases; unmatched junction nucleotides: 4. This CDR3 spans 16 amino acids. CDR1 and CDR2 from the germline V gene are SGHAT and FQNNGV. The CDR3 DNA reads TGTGCCAGCAGCTCTACTAGCGGGACCAGCACAGATACGCAGTATTTT. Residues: CASSSTSGTSTDTQYF.

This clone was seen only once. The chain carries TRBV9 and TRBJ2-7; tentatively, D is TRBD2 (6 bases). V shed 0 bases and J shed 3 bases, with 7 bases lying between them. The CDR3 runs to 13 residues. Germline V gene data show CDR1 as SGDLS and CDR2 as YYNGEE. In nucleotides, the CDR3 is TGTGCCAGCAGCGTAGTGGGGGGCTACGAGCAGTACTTC. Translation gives CASSVVGGYEQYF.

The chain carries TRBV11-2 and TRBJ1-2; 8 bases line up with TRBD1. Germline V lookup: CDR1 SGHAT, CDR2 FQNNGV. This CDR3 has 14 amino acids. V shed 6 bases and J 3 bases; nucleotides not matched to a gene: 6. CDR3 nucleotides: TGTGCCAGCAGTTCAGGGGGCGCGGACTATGGCTACACCTTC. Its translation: CASSSGGADYGYTF. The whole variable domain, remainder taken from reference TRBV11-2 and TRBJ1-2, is EAGVAQSPRYKIIEKRQSVAFWCNPISGHATLYWYQQILGQGPKLLIQFQNNGVVDDSQLPKDRFSAERLKGVDSTLKIQPAKLEDSAVYLCASSSGGADYGYTFGSGTRLTVV.

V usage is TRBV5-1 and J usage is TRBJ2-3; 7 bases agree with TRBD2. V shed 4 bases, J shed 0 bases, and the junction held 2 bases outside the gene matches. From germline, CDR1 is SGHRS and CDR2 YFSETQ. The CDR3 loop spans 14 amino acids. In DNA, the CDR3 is TGCGCCAGCAGCCTAGCGGCTAGCACAGATACGCAGTATTTT. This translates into CASSLAASTDTQYF.

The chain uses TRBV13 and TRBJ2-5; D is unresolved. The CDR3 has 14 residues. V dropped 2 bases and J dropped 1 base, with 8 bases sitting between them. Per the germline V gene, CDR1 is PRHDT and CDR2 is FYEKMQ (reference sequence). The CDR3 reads CASSLMSSQETQYF. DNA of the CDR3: TGTGCCAGCAGCTTAATGTCCAGCCAAGAGACCCAGTACTTC.